What follows is one T cell receptor (beta chain) and its context. The table came from immunoSEQ multiplex PCR; TCRdb's copy has only in-frame clones and leaves some out. The sample has some 120,000 clones; about 90% are singletons. The CDR3 has 15 amino acids. V trimming: 0 bases; J trimming: 8 bases; junction bases outside the gene matches: 12. From germline, CDR1 is GTSNPN and CDR2 SVGIG (reference sequence). This entry belongs to a study of T cell responses to AZD1222 COVID-19 vaccine. The rearrangement uses TRBV30 and TRBJ1-1; 7 nucleotides agree with TRBD1. This receptor was identified in an adult in good health. Material: peripheral blood, obtained on day 0 of AZD1222 vaccination. CDR3 nucleotides: TGTGCCTGGAGTGTTCCCTCCTTCGGGACAGCGGAAGCTTTCTTT. It codes for CAWSVPSFGTAEAFF.